This passage covers 22 T cell receptor beta chains from one sample sequenced in a study of blood T cell repertoires in COVID-19. TCRdb's copy holds only in-frame clones and misses some; the assay was immunoSEQ multiplex PCR. The table lists about 150,000 clones, more than 75% of them singletons. The sequenced sample consisted of peripheral blood. The receptors stem from a man aged 55 to 70 with acute or convalescent COVID-19.

The CDR3 sequence is CAISESVGGGKNIQYF. DNA for the CDR3: TGTGCCATCAGTGAGTCGGTGGGAGGGGGCAAAAACATTCAGTACTTC. J is TRBJ2-4 and V is TRBV10-3, with D perhaps matching TRBD2 (7 bases). Germline assignment: CDR1 ENHRY and CDR2 SYGVKD. The CDR3 spans 16 residues. The V end lost 0 bases, the J end lost 3 bases, and 12 bases lay between the germline ends.

The chain recombines TRBV4-2 with TRBJ2-7; 9 nucleotides agree with TRBD2. Per germline, CDR1 LGHNA and CDR2 YNFKEQ. The CDR3 spans 17 residues. The J segment lost 0 bases and the V segment lost 0 bases, leaving 6 bases of the junction unmatched. The CDR3 region has the DNA TGTGCCAGCAGCCAAGACCCGACTAGCGGTGCCTCCTACGAGCAGTACTTC. Protein product: CASSQDPTSGASYEQYF.

V usage is TRBV12-5 and J usage is TRBJ2-2, with 7 bases matching TRBD1. The V and J ends lost 6 bases and 7 bases, in that order; junction bases with no gene match: 5. The CDR3 totals 13 residues. Per the germline V gene, CDR1 is LGHNT and CDR2 is FRNRAP. The CDR3 nucleotides are TGTGCTAGTGGAAGGGGGCAAGGCGGGGAGCTGTTTTTT. It translates to CASGRGQGGELFF.

V and J are TRBV18 and TRBJ2-7; weak D call: TRBD2 (5 bases). V was shortened by 4 bases and J by 6 bases, with 19 bases between the two germline ends. The CDR3 totals 15 residues. The germline CDR1 and CDR2 sequences are KGHSH and LQKENI. This CDR3 is CASSRREGRGIEQYF. CDR3 sequence (DNA): TGTGCCAGCTCACGCCGAGAAGGTAGAGGGATCGAGCAGTACTTC.

The rearrangement links TRBV6-5 to TRBJ1-1; possible D gene TRBD1, 5 bases. Germline V lookup: CDR1 MNHEY, CDR2 SVGAGI. This CDR3 is 14 amino acids long. Trimming removed 7 bases at V and 1 base at J, with 13 bases between. The CDR3 sequence: CASMKNQGNTEAFF. In nucleotides, the CDR3 is TGTGCCAGCATGAAAAATCAGGGGAACACTGAAGCTTTCTTT.

The chain joins TRBV10-3 to TRBJ2-1; 7 nucleotides agree with TRBD2. This CDR3 contains 14 residues. The ends lost 5 bases at V and 6 bases at J; junction bases unmatched: 7. CDR1 and CDR2 (germline): ENHRY, SYGVKD. The CDR3 reads CAISWGGMGNEQFF. The CDR3 DNA reads TGTGCCATCAGTTGGGGGGGGATGGGCAATGAGCAGTTCTTC.

This clone has only a few counts. V gene TRBV11-2 combines with J gene TRBJ2-1, with 7 bases lining up with TRBD2. Germline V gene data show CDR1 as SGHAT and CDR2 as FQNNGV. With V trimmed by 3 bases and J by 9 bases, 11 bases remained unmatched. The CDR3 contains 15 residues. The CDR3 DNA reads as TGTGCCAGCAGCTTCGGAGCGGGGTCCGGTCGTGAGCAGTTCTTC. Encoded protein: CASSFGAGSGREQFF. The full variable domain, rest sourced from reference TRBV11-2 and TRBJ2-1, is EAGVAQSPRYKIIEKRQSVAFWCNPISGHATLYWYQQILGQGPKLLIQFQNNGVVDDSQLPKDRFSAERLKGVDSTLKIQPAKLEDSAVYLCASSFGAGSGREQFFGPGTRLTVL.

The chain is built from TRBV5-5 and TRBJ2-1, with TRBD2 identical over 9 bases. Looked up from germline, CDR1 is SGHKS and CDR2 is YYEKEE (reference sequence). With V trimmed by 3 bases and J by 10 bases, 14 bases remained unmatched. The length of the CDR3 is 16 residues. This CDR3 reads CASSSLGGRGIGEQFF. Written as DNA, the CDR3 is TGTGCCAGCAGCTCCTTGGGCGGGAGGGGGATCGGGGAGCAGTTCTTC.

Here the CDR3 DNA reads TGTGCCAGTAGCCTGCATAGCGGGGGGGGTTCGGGTACGCAGTATTTT. Translation gives CASSLHSGGGSGTQYF. The rearrangement joins TRBV19 to TRBJ2-3; 11 bases match TRBD2. CDR3 length: 16 residues. Germline V lookup: CDR1 LNHDA, CDR2 SQIVND (reference sequence). Losses at the gene ends were 6 bases for V and 8 bases for J; bases not matched to a gene: 13.

Concerning this clone: One end of the junction is discordant with germline, which a read error may explain. V is TRBV7-7 and J is TRBJ2-1; TRBD2 agrees at 9 bases. CDR1 and CDR2 from the germline V gene are SSHAT and FNYEAQ (reference sequence). The CDR3 length is 13 residues. In DNA form, the CDR3 reads TGTGCTAGCAGCTTAGCGGCGGGAGGGGAGCAGTTCTTC. Residues: CASSLAAGGEQFF.

V gene TRBV29-1 combines with J gene TRBJ2-7, with 7 bases that match TRBD1. CDR3 length: 13 residues. Germline loops: CDR1 SQVTM, CDR2 ANQGSEA. Trimming took 4 bases from V and 1 from J; bases not matched to a gene: 4. DNA of the CDR3: TGCAGCGTTGGACCGGGACAGTCCTACGAGCAGTACTTC. Translating it yields CSVGPGQSYEQYF.

The chain recombines TRBV14 with TRBJ2-1; the D is unclear. Between the trimmed V and J ends, which lost 0 bases and 6 bases, there was a span of 12 bases. Germline CDR1 SGHDN, CDR2 FVKESK. The CDR3 consists of 15 residues. CDR3 residues: CASSQDMVSINEQFF. The CDR3 coding sequence is TGTGCCAGCAGCCAAGATATGGTGTCTATCAATGAGCAGTTCTTC.

The chain recombines TRBV28 with TRBJ2-7; possibly TRBD2 for D (5 bases). This CDR3 comprises 15 residues. Per germline, CDR1 MDHEN and CDR2 SYDVKM. The ends were cut back, 5 bases at V and 3 bases at J, with 17 bases in the middle. The CDR3 loop reads CASSLLRPEGYEQYF. In nucleotides, the CDR3 is TGTGCCAGCAGTCTCCTGAGGCCCGAGGGCTACGAGCAGTACTTC.

The chain employs TRBV4-1 and TRBJ2-3; 13 nucleotides agree with TRBD2. This CDR3 has 16 amino acids. CDR1 MGHRA and CDR2 YSYEKL come from the germline V gene. The V gene end was trimmed by 6 bases and the J gene end by 6 bases; junction bases not matched to a gene: 9. The CDR3 reads CASRGAGTSGTDTQYF. The CDR3 coding sequence is TGCGCCAGCAGGGGGGCCGGGACTAGCGGGACTGATACGCAGTATTTT.

This clone was seen more than once but under ten times. The chain couples TRBV28 to TRBJ1-5, with 12 nucleotides matching TRBD1. This CDR3 is 18 amino acids long. Germline-derived CDR1 and CDR2 are MDHEN and SYDVKM. The V segment lost 6 bases and the J segment 0 bases; nucleotides outside the gene matches: 9. This chain's CDR3 is CASRPGTGGLFSNQPQHF. For the CDR3, the DNA is TGTGCCAGCAGACCTGGGACAGGGGGCCTCTTTAGCAATCAGCCCCAGCATTTT.

The rearrangement uses TRBV10-3 and TRBJ2-1; weak D call: TRBD1 (6 bases). The germline V gene encodes CDR1 ENHRY and CDR2 SYGVKD. Deletions cut 7 bases from V and 5 bases from J, with 15 bases between. The CDR3 has 14 amino acids. The CDR3 spells CAINTPGQDNEQFF. The CDR3 bases are TGTGCCATCAACACCCCGGGACAAGACAATGAGCAGTTCTTC.

The chain uses TRBV7-2 and TRBJ2-7, with TRBD2 as a possible D gene (5 bases). The germline V and J ends were trimmed by 10 bases and 1 base, with 20 bases remaining between them. Looked up from germline, CDR1 is SGHTA and CDR2 is FQGNSA. The CDR3 is 15 residues long. Written as DNA, the CDR3 is TGTGCCAACACCCCAAGCGGAGGAAAATCCTACGAGCAGTACTTC. Its protein is CANTPSGGKSYEQYF.

J is TRBJ2-1 and V is TRBV7-9, with D tentatively TRBD2 (5 bases). This CDR3 contains 14 residues. CDR1 and CDR2 (germline): SEHNR, FQNEAQ (reference sequence). With 5 bases removed from V and 6 bases from J, the gap between germline ends came to 14 bases. CDR3 region: CASSPGWSSNEQFF. The DNA of the CDR3 is TGTGCCAGCAGCCCGGGGTGGTCTTCCAATGAGCAGTTCTTC.

V is TRBV28 and J is TRBJ2-3; 9 bases line up with TRBD2. The CDR3 spans 13 residues. Germline trimming cut 8 bases from V and 4 bases from J; bases unmatched to any gene: 4. The germline gives CDR1 MDHEN, CDR2 SYDVKM. In nucleotides, the CDR3 is TGTGCCAGCTGTAGCGGGAGTGCAGATACGCAGTATTTT. Translated, it gives CASCSGSADTQYF. The entire variable domain, with the rest obtained from reference TRBV28 and TRBJ2-3, is as follows: DVKVTQSSRYLVKRTGEKVFLECVQDMDHENMFWYRQDPGLGLRLIYFSYDVKMKEKGDIPEGYSVSREKKERFSLILESASTNQTSMYLCASCSGSADTQYFGPGTRLTVL.

V is TRBV7-4 and J is TRBJ2-7, with 7 bases identical to TRBD1. Losses at the gene ends were 4 bases for V and 4 bases for J; bases not matched to a gene: 7. Germline CDR1 reads SGHVT; CDR2 reads SQSDAQ. The CDR3 extends over 14 amino acids. The CDR3 is CASSSTGLSYEQYF. DNA of the CDR3: TGTGCCAGCAGCTCGACAGGGCTAAGTTACGAGCAGTACTTC.

The chain recombines TRBV18 with TRBJ2-7; D may be TRBD2 (6 bases). The CDR3 runs 12 residues. Deletions cut 5 bases from V and 6 bases from J, with 11 bases between. From germline, CDR1 is KGHSH and CDR2 LQKENI. CDR3 sequence (DNA): TGTGCCAGCTCATCCGGGACTCCCGAGCAGTACTTC. Amino acids: CASSSGTPEQYF.

The V gene is TRBV5-1, the J gene TRBJ1-1; TRBD1 might be the D (5 bases). The CDR3 length is 17 residues. Trimming left V 4 bases short and J 4 bases short, with 23 bases between. Germline CDR1 and CDR2: SGHRS and YFSETQ. The CDR3 reads CASSPVRQGGPSTEAFF. The CDR3 nucleotides read TGCGCCAGCAGCCCCGTTCGGCAGGGAGGTCCAAGCACTGAAGCTTTCTTT. Full variable domain (rest looked up from reference TRBV5-1 and TRBJ1-1): KAGVTQTPRYLIKTRGQQVTLSCSPISGHRSVSWYQQTPGQGLQFLFEYFSETQRNKGNFPGRFSGRQFSNSRSEMNVSTLELGDSALYLCASSPVRQGGPSTEAFFGQGTRLTVV.